The rows below give T cell receptor beta chains drawn from one sample of a study of blood T cell repertoires in COVID-19. Some clones are missing from TCRdb's copy, which holds only in-frame ones; the method was immunoSEQ multiplex PCR. The table lists approximately 110,000 clones, more than 75% of them singletons. The sample taken for sequencing was peripheral blood. The source of these receptors is a human donor in a cohort sampled during active COVID-19. Both conserved end residues are part of each CDR3. Fields, in order: V gene, clone size, CDR3 protein. Rows may omit the clone size; those that give it use once, few, many or a size class.

V: TRBV5-4
size: .
CDR3: CASSVAGTVNTGELFF

V: TRBV30
size: .
CDR3: CASSKPGGSLDYGYTF

V: TRBV4-3
size: .
CDR3: CASSQDTGLPANTGELFF

V: TRBV28
size: .
CDR3: CASSEAGQFNQPQHF

V: TRBV4-1
size: .
CDR3: CASSQDITGQETQYF

V: TRBV5-5
size: .
CDR3: CASSLDGGRSNQPQHF

V: TRBV10-3
size: .
CDR3: CAISESATEAFF

V: TRBV28
size: .
CDR3: CASCPPGRDGTYEQYF

V: TRBV27
size: .
CDR3: CASTQNPGQPQHF

V: TRBV10-3
size: .
CDR3: CAISESRARAFF

V: TRBV7-2
size: .
CDR3: CASSLELEVSGVADTQYF

V: TRBV19
size: .
CDR3: CASRSLETLYGIQYF

V: TRBV28
size: .
CDR3: CASSLGGGTYEQYF

V: TRBV7-2
size: .
CDR3: CASSFGQGSYGYTF

V: TRBV5-1
size: .
CDR3: CASSLGGNIYGYTF

V: TRBV6-1
size: .
CDR3: CASSEAPGFGNTIYF

V: TRBV7-2
size: .
CDR3: CASRPIGTTLFLGGYTF

V: TRBV6-1
size: few
CDR3: CASSEFTGPWGETQYF

V: TRBV15
size: .
CDR3: CATAGAKDGANVLTF

V: TRBV11-2
size: .
CDR3: CASRKPGQGNYGYTF